The 11 T cell receptor beta chains below come from one sample, sequenced in a study of blood T cell repertoires in COVID-19. Produced via immunoSEQ multiplex PCR; TCRdb's table is partial and in-frame only. The data show approximately 470,000 clones, 80% to 90% seen once. Material for sequencing was peripheral blood. All receptors come from a human donor in a cohort sampled during active COVID-19.

As concerns this clone: A much larger clone differs by one base, so this may be a read error. The V and J genes are TRBV6-2 or TRBV6-3 and TRBJ2-1; unclear D gene. This CDR3 comprises 13 residues. Trimming stripped 3 bases from V and 4 bases from J, with 7 bases between. CDR1 is MNHEY and CDR2 is SVGEGT in the germline V gene. This CDR3 reads CASSYRRYNEQFF. The CDR3 bases are TGTGCCAGCAGTTATCGGCGGTACAATGAGCAGTTCTTC.

This rearrangement joins TRBV4-2 to TRBJ2-2; 9 nucleotides match TRBD2. V was pared by 0 bases and J by 5 bases, with 10 bases of the junction left unmatched. The CDR3 loop spans 18 amino acids. Germline CDR1 and CDR2: LGHNA and YNFKEQ. CDR3 loop: CASSQDWLAGIGTGELFF. The CDR3 nucleotides are TGTGCCAGCAGCCAAGATTGGCTAGCGGGAATAGGAACCGGGGAGCTGTTTTTT.

The V and J genes are TRBV30 and TRBJ2-7; possibly TRBD2 for D (6 bases). The CDR3 is 14 amino acids. Trimming shortened V by 1 base and J by 6 bases, and 16 bases separated the two germline ends. CDR1 is GTSNPN and CDR2 is SVGIG in the germline V gene (reference sequence). As DNA, the CDR3 is TGTGCCTGGAGTGCCGGAGGGCCAAGGAGCGAGCAGTACTTC. Protein product: CAWSAGGPRSEQYF.

This chain uses TRBV7-9 with TRBJ1-1; 7 bases line up with TRBD1. Germline V CDR1 and CDR2: SEHNR, FQNEAQ (reference sequence). This CDR3 is 17 amino acids long. V shed 5 bases and J 4 bases; nucleotides not matched to a gene: 16. In nucleotides, the CDR3 is TGTGCCAGCAGCCACGAGACAGGGCGCCCCAGCCCCACTGAAGCTTTCTTT. Translated, it gives CASSHETGRPSPTEAFF.

The chain recombines TRBV6-1 with TRBJ1-5; TRBD1 is a possible D gene (6 bases). V gave up 1 base and J gave up 7 bases, with 17 bases separating them. CDR1 and CDR2 from the germline V gene are MNHNS and SASEGT. The CDR3 spans 16 residues. Written as DNA, the CDR3 is TGTGCCAGCAGTGAAGTATCGGGGGGGGGCGGGCAGCCCCAGCATTTT. This gives the protein CASSEVSGGGGQPQHF.

This clone was counted a single time. The genes are TRBV19 and TRBJ2-7; 7 bases match TRBD2. The CDR3 has 13 amino acids. J lost 4 bases, V lost 4 bases, and 4 bases had no gene match. Germline CDR1 and CDR2: LNHDA and SQIVND (reference sequence). The CDR3 reads CASSSGGRYEQYF. The DNA for the CDR3 is TGTGCCAGTAGTAGCGGGGGACGGTACGAGCAGTACTTC.

This chain joins TRBV6-1 and TRBJ1-3; no clear D gene. Germline loops: CDR1 MNHNS, CDR2 SASEGT. Trimming removed 2 bases from V and 2 bases from J, with 13 bases in between. This CDR3 comprises 16 residues. Here the CDR3 reads CASSESSPGAGNTIYF. In DNA form, the CDR3 reads TGTGCCAGCAGTGAATCCTCCCCCGGGGCTGGAAACACCATATATTTT.

This clone showed up just once. The chain recombines TRBV7-2 with TRBJ2-3; D perhaps matches TRBD2 (5 bases). Per the germline V gene, CDR1 is SGHTA and CDR2 is FQGNSA. CDR3 length: 16 residues. V was cut by 2 bases and J by 1 base, with 13 bases left in between. CDR3 sequence: CASSLNGIGGTDTQYF. As DNA, the CDR3 is TGTGCCAGCAGCTTAAACGGGATAGGTGGCACAGATACGCAGTATTTT.

The J gene is TRBJ1-3, the V gene TRBV14; TRBD1 is a possible D gene (5 bases). Germline loops: CDR1 SGHDN, CDR2 FVKESK. V gave up 5 bases and J gave up 0 bases, with 20 bases separating them. The CDR3 has 18 amino acids. The CDR3 loop reads CASSSTRLDSLSGNTIYF. DNA of the CDR3: TGTGCCAGCAGCTCAACCCGCCTAGACAGCCTCTCTGGAAACACCATATATTTT.

The J gene is TRBJ2-7, the V gene TRBV6-2 or TRBV6-3; D is undetermined. Trimming removed 1 base at V and 5 bases at J, with 6 bases between. CDR1 MNHEY and CDR2 SVGEGT come from the germline V gene. The CDR3 length is 12 residues. In DNA form, the CDR3 reads TGTGCCAGCAGTTACTATTATGACGAGCAGTACTTC. The encoded protein is CASSYYYDEQYF.

V is TRBV12-5 and J is TRBJ2-3; D possibly corresponds to TRBD1 (5 bases). Germline V lookup: CDR1 LGHNT, CDR2 FRNRAP. Trimming removed 4 bases at V and 8 bases at J, with 13 bases between. This CDR3 region has 13 residues. The CDR3 here is CASGSFRGGTQYF. For the CDR3, the DNA is TGTGCTAGTGGTTCTTTTAGGGGCGGTACGCAGTATTTT.